The rows below give T cell receptor beta chains drawn from one sample of a study of blood T cells in healthy people across ages. TCRdb used MiXCR to reprocess the 5' RACE reads, holding one entry per CDR3 protein. The repertoire holds around 1,500,000 distinct CDR3 sequences, approximately 38% seen once, with around 8% in the top ten. Sequenced material: blood. The receptors shown here come from a young woman in good health. Both conserved end residues are part of each CDR3. Each record gives: V gene, clone size, J gene, D gene, CDR3 DNA, CDR3 protein. D genes are given only for firm matches. A row's size may be missing; if present it is once, few, many or a size class.

>TRBV28|NA|TRBJ1-4|NA
TGTGCCAGCAGTTCATACAGGGACCCCCAGGAAAAACTGTTTTTT
CASSSYRDPQEKLFF
>TRBV20-1|few|TRBJ2-1|NA
TGCAGTGCTAGCCGCGTCGGCTCCTACAATGAGCAGTTCTTC
CSASRVGSYNEQFF
>TRBV20-1|NA|TRBJ1-5|TRBD1
TGCAGTGCACCTACGACAGGGTGGGGTTTTGACAATCAGCCCCAGCATTTT
CSAPTTGWGFDNQPQHF
>TRBV9|NA|TRBJ2-5|TRBD2
TGTGCCAGCAGCCCGTCCCCTGTAGCGGGGGAAGAGACCCAGTACTTC
CASSPSPVAGEETQYF
>TRBV4-2|NA|TRBJ2-5|NA
TGTGCCGGCAGCCAAGATAAGAACCTCGGAAGGGCCCAGTACTTC
CAGSQDKNLGRAQYF
>TRBV20-1|NA|TRBJ2-2|TRBD2
TGCAGTGCTAGAGGCCTAGCGGGAGGGTTTAACACCGGGGAGCTGTTTTTT
CSARGLAGGFNTGELFF
>TRBV6-6|NA|TRBJ2-1|NA
TGTGCCAGCAGTGACAGAGGCGGCTACGAGCAGTTCTTC
CASSDRGGYEQFF
>TRBV12-3/TRBV12-4|few|TRBJ1-6|NA
TGTGCCAGCAGTCCTCCCGGAGGGTCCGGGTCCTATAATTCACCCCTCCACTTT
CASSPPGGSGSYNSPLHF
>TRBV6-1|NA|TRBJ1-6|NA
TGTGCCAGCAGTGAAATAGGGGGACCCCTCCACTTT
CASSEIGGPLHF
>TRBV10-3|few|TRBJ2-7|NA
TGTGCCATCAGTGACCCCCCACAGGCGTACGAGCAGTACTTC
CAISDPPQAYEQYF
>TRBV20-1|NA|TRBJ2-7|TRBD1
TGCAGTGGCCGGACAGGGCTCGGCGAGCAGTACTTC
CSGRTGLGEQYF
>TRBV5-1|NA|TRBJ1-2|TRBD1
TGCGCCAGCAGCCGGACAGGGGGCTATAGTGGCTACACCTTC
CASSRTGGYSGYTF
>TRBV9|NA|TRBJ1-2|NA
TGTGCCAGCAGGACTACAGGGACGGGGGGCTACACCTTC
CASRTTGTGGYTF
>TRBV12-3/TRBV12-4|few|TRBJ2-7|TRBD1
TGTGCCAGCAGTTTGCGATCACCGGACAGGGCCTACGAGCAGTACTTC
CASSLRSPDRAYEQYF
>TRBV20-1|NA|TRBJ2-7|NA
TGCAGTGCTAACCTCCTCGGGGGCGGTCTTCTCGAGCAGTACTTC
CSANLLGGGLLEQYF
>TRBV20-1|NA|TRBJ2-4|NA
TGCAGTTCTAGAGATCAGGGCCGGGAGCAGTACTTC
CSSRDQGREQYF
>TRBV2|few|TRBJ1-1|TRBD1
TGTGCCAGCATGGGACAGGCGAACACTGAAGCTTTCTTT
CASMGQANTEAFF
>TRBV5-1|NA|TRBJ2-2|TRBD2
TGCGCCAGCAGCTTGGAGACTAGCGGGAGGGCCGCCGGGGAGCTGTTTTTT
CASSLETSGRAAGELFF
>TRBV5-1|NA|TRBJ1-1|NA
TGCGCCAGCAGGATGGGGACCATGAACACTGAAGCTTTCTTT
CASRMGTMNTEAFF
>TRBV5-1|once|TRBJ1-2|TRBD1
TGCGCCAGCAGCTTGGGACAGGGCATCTCCGGGTATGGCTACACCTTC
CASSLGQGISGYGYTF
>TRBV7-2|few|TRBJ2-1|NA
TGTGCCAGCAGCTCGGGACTCCGGGCTGATGAGCAGTTCTTC
CASSSGLRADEQFF
>TRBV27|NA|TRBJ1-1|NA
TGTGCCAGCAGTAGGTGGGGGGGAGGGAAGAACACTGAAGCTTTCTTT
CASSRWGGGKNTEAFF
>TRBV28|few|TRBJ1-6|TRBD1
TGTGCCAGCAGTCCCCTGGACAGGGATGATTCACCCCTCCACTTT
CASSPLDRDDSPLHF
>TRBV11-2|NA|TRBJ1-2|NA
TGTGCCAGCAGCTTAGTCCCAGGGGCTAACTATGGCTACACCTTC
CASSLVPGANYGYTF
>TRBV4-1|once|TRBJ2-3|NA
TGCGCCAGCAACCACACGGGACCGAGCAGCACAGATACGCAGTATTTT
CASNHTGPSSTDTQYF
>TRBV11-2|NA|TRBJ2-7|TRBD2
TGTGCCAGCAGCAACTTAGCGGGAGACTACAATGAGCAGTACTTC
CASSNLAGDYNEQYF
>TRBV24-1|NA|TRBJ2-3|NA
TGTGCCATACAGGGCCCGTTCGACACAGATACGCAGTATTTT
CAIQGPFDTDTQYF
>TRBV20-1|once|TRBJ2-7|TRBD2
TGCAGTGTAAAAGCGGGAGGGCCGTCCCACGAGCAGTACTTC
CSVKAGGPSHEQYF
>TRBV12-3/TRBV12-4|few|TRBJ2-5|NA
TGTGCCAGCACTTTAGGGTGGGAGACCCAGTACTTC
CASTLGWETQYF
>TRBV12-3/TRBV12-4|NA|TRBJ2-1|TRBD2
TGTGCCAGCACCCTCTTTGCTAGCGGGAGAATTGGCTACAATGAGCAGTTCTTC
CASTLFASGRIGYNEQFF
>TRBV4-1|NA|TRBJ2-7|NA
TGCGCCAGCAGCCAAGACCTAACCTCCTACGAGCAGTACTTC
CASSQDLTSYEQYF
>TRBV20-1|few|TRBJ1-2|TRBD1
TGCAGTGCCTCCGGGACAGGACCCTATGGCTACACCTTC
CSASGTGPYGYTF
>TRBV2|NA|TRBJ2-7|NA
TGTGCCAGCAGAGGGAGCGGGTACTCCTACGAGCAGTACTTC
CASRGSGYSYEQYF
>TRBV10-3|NA|TRBJ2-7|TRBD2
TGTGCCATCAGAGGCTCGGGAGGGCCAGACGAGCAGTACTTC
CAIRGSGGPDEQYF
>TRBV20-1|few|TRBJ1-2|NA
TGCAGTGCCCTGGGTGGGGAAAGGGGGGGCTACACCTTC
CSALGGERGGYTF